The clone carrying this TCR delta chain was detected a few times. The protein recorded in TCRdb matches a much larger clone and deviates from this DNA's translation at residue 6, suggesting a read error; the protein here is obtained by translating the DNA. With 0 bases clipped from V and 1 base from J, the junction kept 16 bases outside the gene matches. This CDR3 has 20 residues. Germline CDR1 GEAIGNYY, CDR2 EKD. TCRdb reanalysed the RT-PCR reads via CATT. The sample lists over a thousand delta-chain clones, over 1.5% seen once, with 22% in the top ten. This entry comes from a study of gamma-delta T cells after stem cell transplantation.

This receptor was taken from a human donor. It is not recorded whose cells these are; they may come from a transplant donor. Sequencing input: gamma-delta T cells. The gene calls are TRDV2 and TRDJ1, with 10 bases matching TRDD3. DNA of the CDR3: TGTGCCTGTGACACCTTCCTCCTTCGAACTGGGGGATCTTCCACCGATAAACTCATCTTT. Translated, it gives CACDTFLLRTGGSSTDKLIF.